The clone carrying this T cell receptor (beta chain) was counted a few times. The sample comes from a study of blood T cell repertoires in COVID-19. Using immunoSEQ multiplex PCR, the repertoire was profiled, and TCRdb retains in-frame clones only, with some absent. The sample gives roughly 350,000 clones, about 90% of which show up once; about 6% is in the top ten. The TCR was taken from a woman in her forties or fifties with COVID-19, enrolled during active disease. The sample taken for sequencing was peripheral blood.

The CDR3 here is CASSPRQDEKLFF. DNA of the CDR3: TGTGCCAGCTCACCTCGACAGGATGAAAAACTGTTTTTT. The chain has TRBV18 and TRBJ1-4; D might be TRBD1 (6 bases). Germline V gene sequence: CDR1 KGHSH, CDR2 LQKENI. The V and J ends lost 3 bases and 6 bases respectively, with 8 bases between them. This CDR3 is 13 amino acids long.